Described below is a single TCR beta chain sequence and its context. The repertoire was sequenced with immunoSEQ multiplex PCR; TCRdb's copy has only in-frame clones and lacks some. The top ten hold around 8.1% of the sample, which has roughly 150,000 clones, about 80% seen once. Trimming cost V 5 bases and J 9 bases, with 14 bases left between them. From germline, CDR1 is SGHVS and CDR2 FNYEAQ. The CDR3 is 13 residues long. This sample was taken from a study of blood T cell repertoires in COVID-19. This sequence was found in a man aged 55 to 70 with acute or convalescent COVID-19. The chain recombines TRBV7-6 with TRBJ2-1; the D gene is possibly TRBD1 (5 bases). The specimen was peripheral blood. The CDR3 protein is CASSQGLIPEQFF. The CDR3 bases are TGTGCCAGCAGCCAGGGCCTAATACCTGAGCAGTTCTTC.